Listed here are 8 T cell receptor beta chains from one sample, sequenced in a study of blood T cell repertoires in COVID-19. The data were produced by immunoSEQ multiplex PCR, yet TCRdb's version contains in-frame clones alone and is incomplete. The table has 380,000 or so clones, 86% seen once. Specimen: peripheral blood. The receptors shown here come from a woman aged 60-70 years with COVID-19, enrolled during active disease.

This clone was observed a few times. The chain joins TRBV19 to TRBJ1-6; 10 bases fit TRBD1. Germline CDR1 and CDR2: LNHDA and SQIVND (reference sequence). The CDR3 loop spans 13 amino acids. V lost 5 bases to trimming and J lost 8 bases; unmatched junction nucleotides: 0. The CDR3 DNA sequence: TGTGCCAGTAGTGGACAGGGGGATTCACCCCTCCACTTT. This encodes CASSGQGDSPLHF.

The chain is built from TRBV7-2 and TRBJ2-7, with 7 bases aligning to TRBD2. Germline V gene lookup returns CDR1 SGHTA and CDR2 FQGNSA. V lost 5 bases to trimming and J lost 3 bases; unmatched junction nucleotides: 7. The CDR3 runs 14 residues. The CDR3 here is CASSPLRESYEQYF. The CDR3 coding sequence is TGTGCCAGCAGCCCTTTGCGGGAGAGCTACGAGCAGTACTTC.

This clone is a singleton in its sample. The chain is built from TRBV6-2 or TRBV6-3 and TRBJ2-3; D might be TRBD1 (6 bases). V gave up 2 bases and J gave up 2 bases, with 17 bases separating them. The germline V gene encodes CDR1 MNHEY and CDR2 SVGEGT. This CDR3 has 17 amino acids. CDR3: CASSYPYGQQYTDTQYF. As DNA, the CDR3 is TGTGCCAGCAGTTACCCATATGGACAGCAATACACAGATACGCAGTATTTT.

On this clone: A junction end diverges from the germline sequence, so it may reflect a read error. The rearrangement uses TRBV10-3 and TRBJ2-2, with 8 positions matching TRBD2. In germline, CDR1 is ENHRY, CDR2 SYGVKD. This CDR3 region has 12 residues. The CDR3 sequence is CGGGTNTGELFF. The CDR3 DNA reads TGCGGGGGGGGAACGAACACCGGGGAGCTGTTTTTT.

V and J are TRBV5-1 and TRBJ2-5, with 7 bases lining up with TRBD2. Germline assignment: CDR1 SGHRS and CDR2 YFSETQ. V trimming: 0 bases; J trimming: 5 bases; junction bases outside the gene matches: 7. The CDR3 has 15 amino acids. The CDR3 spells CASSLGQRGRETQYF. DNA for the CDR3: TGCGCCAGCAGCTTGGGCCAGCGGGGTAGGGAGACCCAGTACTTC.

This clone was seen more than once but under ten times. CDR3 in amino acids: CASPGVSNSPLHF. In DNA, the CDR3 is TGCGCCAGCCCCGGAGTGAGCAATTCACCCCTCCACTTT. This chain joins TRBV5-1 and TRBJ1-6; D ambiguous. The CDR3 consists of 13 residues. Between the trimmed V and J ends, which lost 7 bases and 7 bases, there was a span of 12 bases. From germline, CDR1 is SGHRS and CDR2 YFSETQ.

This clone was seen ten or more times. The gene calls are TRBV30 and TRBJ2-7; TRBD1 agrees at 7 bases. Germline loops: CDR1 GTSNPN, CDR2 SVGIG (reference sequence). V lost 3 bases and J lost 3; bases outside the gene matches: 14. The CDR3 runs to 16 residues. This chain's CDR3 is CAWRGMGYRDSYEQYF. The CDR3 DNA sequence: TGTGCCTGGAGAGGTATGGGTTATCGGGACAGCTACGAGCAGTACTTC.

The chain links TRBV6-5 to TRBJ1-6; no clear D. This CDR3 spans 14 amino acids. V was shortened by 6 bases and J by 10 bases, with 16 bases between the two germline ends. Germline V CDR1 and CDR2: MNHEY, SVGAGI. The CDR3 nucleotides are TGTGCCAGCAGCCGAACAGTTAAGCAATCACCCCTCCACTTT. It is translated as CASSRTVKQSPLHF.